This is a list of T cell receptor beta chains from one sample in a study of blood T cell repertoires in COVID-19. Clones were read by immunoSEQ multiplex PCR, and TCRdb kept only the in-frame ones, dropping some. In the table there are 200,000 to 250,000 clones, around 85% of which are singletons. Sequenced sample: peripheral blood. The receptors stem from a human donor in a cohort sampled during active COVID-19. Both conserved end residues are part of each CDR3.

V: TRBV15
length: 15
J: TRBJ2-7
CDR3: CATSRDQTGSYEQYF

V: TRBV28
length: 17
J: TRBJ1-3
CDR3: CASAVPPSGHSGNTIYF

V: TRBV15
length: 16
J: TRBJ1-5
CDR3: CATSRVGQTSNQPQHF

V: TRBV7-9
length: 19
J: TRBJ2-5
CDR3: CASSPFGRPSTSGKETQYF

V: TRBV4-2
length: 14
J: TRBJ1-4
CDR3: CASKESGGWEKLFF

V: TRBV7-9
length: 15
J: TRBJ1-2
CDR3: CASSPWGQGIYGYTF

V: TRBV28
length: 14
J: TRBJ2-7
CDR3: CASSFRTNAYEQYF

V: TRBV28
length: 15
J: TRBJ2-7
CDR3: CASSLVGSGSNEQYF

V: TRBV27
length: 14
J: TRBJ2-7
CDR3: CASSPSRQGASGYF

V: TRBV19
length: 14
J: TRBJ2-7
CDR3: CASSSKGSSYEQYF

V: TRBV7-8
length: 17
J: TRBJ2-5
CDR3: CASSLRLAGVKEETQYF

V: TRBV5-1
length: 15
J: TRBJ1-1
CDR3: CASSLEGGGSTEAFF

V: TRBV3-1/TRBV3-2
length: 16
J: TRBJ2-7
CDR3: CASSQFGAGAFGEQYF

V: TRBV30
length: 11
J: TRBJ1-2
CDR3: CAWRSGHGYTF

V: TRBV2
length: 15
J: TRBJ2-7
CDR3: CASSAASGTNYEQYF

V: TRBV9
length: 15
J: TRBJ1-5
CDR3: CASTASGDSNQPQHF

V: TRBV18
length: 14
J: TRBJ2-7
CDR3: CASSPGAGISEQYF

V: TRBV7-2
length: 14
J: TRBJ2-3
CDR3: CASRYPGETDTQYF

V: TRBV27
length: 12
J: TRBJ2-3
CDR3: CASSSHTDTQYF

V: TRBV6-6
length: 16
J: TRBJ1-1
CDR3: CASSYSKTGFDTEAFF

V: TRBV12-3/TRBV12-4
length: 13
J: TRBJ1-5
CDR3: CASSLSGVWAQHF

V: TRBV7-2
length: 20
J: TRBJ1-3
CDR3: CASSLATVGKGGGARNTIYF

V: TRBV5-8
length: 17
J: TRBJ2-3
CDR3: CASSSGPLAGVTDTQYF

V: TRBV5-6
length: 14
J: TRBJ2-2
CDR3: CASSLGLGTGELFF

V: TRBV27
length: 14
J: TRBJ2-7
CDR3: CASSFRAGGHEQYF

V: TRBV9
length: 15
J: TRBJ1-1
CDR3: CASSPGTGYDTEAFF

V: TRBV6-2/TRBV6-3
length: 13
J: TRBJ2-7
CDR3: CASSPGTPLQQYF

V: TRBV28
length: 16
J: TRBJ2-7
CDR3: CASSPPSGTGGHEQYF

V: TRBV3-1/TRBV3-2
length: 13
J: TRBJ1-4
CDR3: CASSQNTREKLFF

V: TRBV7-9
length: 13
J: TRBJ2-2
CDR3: CASSSGNTGELFF

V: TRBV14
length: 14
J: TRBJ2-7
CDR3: CASSQEDRSYEQYF

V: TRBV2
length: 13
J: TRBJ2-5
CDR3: CASSGQGQETQYF

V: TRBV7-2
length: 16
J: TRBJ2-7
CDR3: CASSPLAGGPRYEQYF

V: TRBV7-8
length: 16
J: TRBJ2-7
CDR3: CASSLAGLEWTYEQYF

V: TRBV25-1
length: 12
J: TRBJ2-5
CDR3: CASSTSLETQYF

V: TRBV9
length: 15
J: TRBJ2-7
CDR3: CASSLTGGVTYEQYF